Sequencing of this T cell receptor beta chain was carried out in a study of blood T cell repertoires in COVID-19. Across the study: The United States, Italy and Spain were the sources of the acute and convalescent COVID-19 samples. The cDNA or gDNA used as material had been derived from T cells, B-cell-depleted T cells, or PBMCs.

CDR1 and CDR2 from the germline V gene are SGHDN and FVKESK. The CDR3 is 13 amino acids. Unmatched junction bases numbered 4, after V lost 4 bases and J lost 4 bases. Original methodology: Using reference gene primer amplification, nucleated cell counts were estimated. Clones were sequenced by immunoSEQ multiplex PCR, and TCRdb holds only the in-frame ones, with some missing. V, J and clone size are taken as reported in that table, and D and trimming were inferred from the DNA itself. This sample carries tens of thousands of clones, about 85% of them seen once, and the ten largest clones take roughly 25%.

The sample comprised peripheral blood. This TCR derives from a human donor in a cohort sampled during active COVID-19. This rearrangement joins TRBV14 to TRBJ2-7; TRBD1 matches at 7 bases. CDR3 in amino acids: CASSPGQVYEQYF. CDR3 nucleotide sequence: TGTGCCAGCAGCCCCGGACAGGTATACGAGCAGTACTTC.